A selection of T cell receptor beta chains follows, all from one sample in a study of shared clonotypes between healthy human individuals. Assay: immunoSEQ multiplex PCR; the TCRdb copy retains only in-frame clones and omits some. The profile shows a few million clones, about 94% of them singletons. The specimen sequenced was naive CD8+ T cells from PBMCs. All receptors come from a man aged 18 to 29 in good health. Some clones in this sample may be carry-over from other donors' samples. CDR3s include the opening cysteine and the closing phenylalanine or tryptophan. D genes are given only for firm matches.

d_call	v_call	j_call	cdr3_nt	cdr3_aa
-	TRBV6-5	TRBJ2-7	TGTGCCAGCAGCTCTGACGGGAGCTCCTACGAGCAGTACTTC	CASSSDGSSYEQYF
TRBD2	TRBV7-9	TRBJ2-7	TGTGCCAGCAGCTCACTTAGCGGGCCGTACGAGCAGTACTTC	CASSSLSGPYEQYF
-	TRBV28	TRBJ1-4	TGTGCCAGCAGGCCCCTCCGGGACAAAGATAATGAAAAACTGTTTTTT	CASRPLRDKDNEKLFF
TRBD2	TRBV7-2	TRBJ2-7	TGTGCCAGCAGCTTTCGGACTAGAGACTACGAGCAGTACTTC	CASSFRTRDYEQYF
-	TRBV6-5	TRBJ1-2	TGTGCCAGCAGCGGGAAGCGGGACAACTATGGCTACACCTTC	CASSGKRDNYGYTF
-	TRBV18	TRBJ2-5	TGTGCCAGCTCCCCCTCCCGGGGGTTGGCAAAGAACGGCCAAGAGACCCAGTACTTC	CASSPSRGLAKNGQETQYF
-	TRBV27	TRBJ2-1	TGTGCCAGCAATCTCTCTAGAAATGAGCAGTTCTTC	CASNLSRNEQFF
TRBD1	TRBV19	TRBJ2-5	TGTGCCAGTAGTAAGACAGGGGGGCAAGAGACCCAGTACTTC	CASSKTGGQETQYF
-	TRBV11-3	TRBJ2-7	TGTGCCAGCAGCTTAGGTAACCAGCAGTACTTC	CASSLGNQQYF
TRBD2	TRBV28	TRBJ2-2	TGTGCCAGCAGTTTATTAGCTAGCGGGAGTTCGGTTACCGGGGAGCTGTTTTTT	CASSLLASGSSVTGELFF
TRBD2	TRBV11-2	TRBJ2-1	TGTGCCAGCAGCTTAGTGGCTAGCGGGAGTGCCCCCCAATTGGATGAGCAGTTCTTC	CASSLVASGSAPQLDEQFF
TRBD1	TRBV4-1	TRBJ1-4	TGCGCCAGCAGCCAAGATAGTTTAACAGGGACAGGAAATGAAAAACTGTTTTTT	CASSQDSLTGTGNEKLFF